The sequence of this T cell receptor beta chain was determined in a study of shared clonotypes between healthy human individuals (dated by TCRdb to 2019 to 2021). Background for the entire study: A few men and two women, aged 18 to 49 years, made up the cohort. For each donor, CD4 naive and CD4 memory were each given three plates, CD8 naive was given two plates, and CD8 memory was given one plate. To estimate repertoire size and how much clonotype sharing occurs between individuals, the study deeply sequenced the blood TCR repertoires of several healthy adults. Libraries were prepared and TCR repertoires were sequenced by different laboratories using diverse techniques, in order to increase sequencing depth and limit assay-specific biases. Leukapheresis yielded between about 0.9 and 10 billion PBMCs per donor. General study outcomes and caveats: Compared with non-shared clonotypes, clonotypes shared by all four sorted-subset donors had higher generation probabilities. Pairwise subsampling indicated that sequencing depth was expected to affect the degree of clonotype sharing among donors. Because the study included only a small number of donors, the genetic and exposure-history diversity represented was limited. Estimated clonotype richness was generally larger for naive than for memory subsets. When a few donors were compared, the shared fraction of clonotypes was about 5% for naive CD4, around 4% for naive CD8, 2% to 2.5% for memory CD4, and 0.4% for memory CD8. Sampling was restricted to blood, and TCR repertoires in tissues likely differ from the TCR repertoires found in blood. Rarefaction of sorted-subset datasets indicated incomplete sequencing despite the large sequencing depth.

Trimming at the junction amounts to 2 bases on V and 5 bases on J, and the germline ends lie 15 bases apart. The CDR3 holds 15 amino acids from the cysteine to the phenylalanine. Only the CDR3 region is kept as DNA, spanning 45 bases read in frame from base 1. CDR1 MDHEN and CDR2 SYDVKM were looked up in the germline V gene. For the CD8 naive samples, CD45RO-negative cells were positively selected for CCR7, yielding a CD45RA+CCR7+ population from which TemRA cells were excluded. Donors were healthy HIV-negative adults with no recently reported acute infections or vaccinations. Every donor was a Caucasian adult living in Nashville, Tennessee, USA. Blood was collected by leukapheresis, and PBMCs were isolated by Ficoll-Histopaque density gradient centrifugation and then cryopreserved in liquid nitrogen vapor phase. Analytical flow cytometry was used to check the purity and quantity of every magnetically sorted T cell population. From each sorted fraction, genomic DNA was isolated and quantified by UV absorbance on a Nanodrop 2000c.

TCR CDR3 regions were amplified from genomic DNA by multiplex PCR using the deep immunoSEQ assay. Genomic DNA extracted from each cell subset was distributed evenly over all wells of several immunoSEQ 96-well plates, and each plate served as one replicate. Each replicate PCR for sorted subsets received around 210 ng genomic DNA, equal to about 29,000 T cell genomes. Purified libraries were measured with a Qubit 3.0 fluorometer, size-checked on a Bioanalyzer 2100, and measured again with the KAPA Library Quantification kit. Every immunoSEQ 96-well plate was sequenced on a separate single-read 150-cycle Illumina NextSeq 550 flow cell. In the paper's pipeline: The immunoSEQ output contained only junctional sequences without quality scores, so filtering could not match that applied to full-length reads. To assign V/J genes and CDR3, sequences were annotated against IMGT germline references using PyIR, a Python wrapper for IgBLAST v1.9. Any read was removed if the V/J assignment was weak (E-value above 1e-6), the CDR3 was missing, or the read contained stop codons, out-of-frame junctions, or ambiguous translated residues. V3J clonotypes were defined as sequences sharing the same inferred V gene, J gene, and CDR3 amino acid sequence. To compute the percentage overlap between repertoires, the number of shared unique clonotypes was divided by the size of the smaller repertoire. RTK rarefaction, the Chao1 estimator, and Recon v2.1 estimates of unobserved clonotypes were used to assess repertoire richness. Generation probabilities for all TCRbeta clonotypes obtained by the gDNA method from a handful of donors were computed using OLGA. TCRdb took this table from immuneACCESS and kept in-frame rearrangements with V and J called. Such tables lack part of the clones; where checked against another copy, unresolved V genes explain under half of the gap, and the rest is unexplained. From that table come the V and J calls and clone size; the DNA was used to work out D and trimming. The sample table contains around 700,000 clones; only one count was recorded for roughly 94% of them. Approximately 24% of the sample comes from the top ten.

Of note for this clone: The specificity of this receptor is unknown. No qualities accompany the bases; no much larger clone lies one base away.

The sequence derives from a man younger than 40 in good health. The receptor chain draws on TRBV28 and TRBJ1-2; the D gene identity is not certain. Sequenced: naive CD8+ T cells sorted from blood. The cell subset or site label of this sample denotes: CD45RA+CCR7+. The nucleotide sequence reads as follows: TGTGCCAGCAGTTTACGGGCGGCTATAGCGTATGGCTACACCTTC. This encodes CASSLRAAIAYGYTF.